A selection of T cell receptor beta chains follows, all from one sample in a study of cytotoxic CD8 clonotypes in ibrutinib-treated CLL. Only in-frame clones appear in the TCRdb table, and some are missing; sequencing was by immunoSEQ multiplex PCR. The table lists roughly 330,000 clones, 67% of them singletons. Sample: PBMCs, taken after 36 months of ibrutinib treatment. These receptors all stem from a human donor with chronic lymphocytic leukemia. Each CDR3 is given with its conserved first and last residue. The D gene is left open where the match is weak. For some rows the clone size is stated as once, few or many, or as a class when expanded; others skip it.

v_call: TRBV2; j_call: TRBJ2-2; clone_size: .; d_call: .; cdr3_nt: TGTGCCAGCAGTGAATGGGGGTCCGGGGAGCTGTTTTTT; cdr3_aa: CASSEWGSGELFF
v_call: TRBV6-1; j_call: TRBJ2-1; clone_size: .; d_call: .; cdr3_nt: TGTGCCAGCAGTGTCATGAGCGTCACGGAAGAGCAGTTCTTC; cdr3_aa: CASSVMSVTEEQFF
v_call: TRBV27; j_call: TRBJ2-5; clone_size: once; d_call: TRBD2; cdr3_nt: TGTGCCAGCAGTTTATTCGGACTAGAGGCGGGAGAGACCCAGTACTTC; cdr3_aa: CASSLFGLEAGETQYF
v_call: TRBV2; j_call: TRBJ1-1; clone_size: .; d_call: TRBD1; cdr3_nt: TGTGCCAGCAGCGCGGGACAGGGGTTCTCTGAAGCTTTCTTT; cdr3_aa: CASSAGQGFSEAFF
v_call: TRBV19; j_call: TRBJ2-1; clone_size: few; d_call: .; cdr3_nt: TGTGCCAGTAGTACACGGACGGTGGGGCGATGGGATGAGCAGTTCTTC; cdr3_aa: CASSTRTVGRWDEQFF
v_call: TRBV2; j_call: TRBJ2-3; clone_size: .; d_call: TRBD1; cdr3_nt: TGTGCCAGCTCTAGGACAGGTCCCACAGATACGCAGTATTTT; cdr3_aa: CASSRTGPTDTQYF
v_call: TRBV19; j_call: TRBJ2-2; clone_size: .; d_call: TRBD1; cdr3_nt: TGTGCCAGTAGAAGACAGGGGGCCGACACCGGGGAGCTGTTTTTT; cdr3_aa: CASRRQGADTGELFF
v_call: TRBV10-3; j_call: TRBJ1-2; clone_size: few; d_call: .; cdr3_nt: TGTGCCATCAGTACAGGACCAACGCTAGGCTACACCTTC; cdr3_aa: CAISTGPTLGYTF
v_call: TRBV5-6; j_call: TRBJ1-1; clone_size: few; d_call: .; cdr3_nt: TGTGCCAGCAGCCACGAGGACGGCTCATGGAACACTGAAGCTTTCTTT; cdr3_aa: CASSHEDGSWNTEAFF
v_call: TRBV28; j_call: TRBJ2-7; clone_size: .; d_call: TRBD2; cdr3_nt: TGTGCCAGCGGTCAACGACTAGCCCTCGGCGAGCAGTACTTC; cdr3_aa: CASGQRLALGEQYF
v_call: TRBV5-1; j_call: TRBJ2-1; clone_size: few; d_call: TRBD2; cdr3_nt: TGCGCCAGCAGCTTAGCTAGCGGGTACTACAATGAGCAGTTCTTC; cdr3_aa: CASSLASGYYNEQFF
v_call: TRBV5-1; j_call: TRBJ2-3; clone_size: .; d_call: .; cdr3_nt: TGCGCCAGCAGCCCACTAAGGCTAGGTCTCACAGATACGCAGTATTTT; cdr3_aa: CASSPLRLGLTDTQYF
v_call: TRBV29-1; j_call: TRBJ2-1; clone_size: .; d_call: TRBD2; cdr3_nt: TGCAGCGTTGAAGGGTGGGCGGGAGGAGCCTACAATGAGCAGTTCTTC; cdr3_aa: CSVEGWAGGAYNEQFF
v_call: TRBV4-1; j_call: TRBJ2-2; clone_size: .; d_call: .; cdr3_nt: TGCGCCAGCAGCCAAGATCTGGGAGTTACCGGGGAGCTGTTTTTT; cdr3_aa: CASSQDLGVTGELFF
v_call: TRBV15; j_call: TRBJ1-2; clone_size: .; d_call: .; cdr3_nt: TGTGCCACCAGCAGTGATTACAGGGATGCCTATGGCTACACCTTC; cdr3_aa: CATSSDYRDAYGYTF
v_call: TRBV29-1; j_call: TRBJ2-5; clone_size: .; d_call: .; cdr3_nt: TGCAGCGTTGATCTGAAGACCCAGTACTTC; cdr3_aa: CSVDLKTQYF
v_call: TRBV11-3; j_call: TRBJ2-2; clone_size: .; d_call: .; cdr3_nt: TGTGCCAGCAGCTCCGGGAGCGTGAACACCGGGGAGCTGTTTTTT; cdr3_aa: CASSSGSVNTGELFF
v_call: TRBV4-1; j_call: TRBJ2-3; clone_size: .; d_call: .; cdr3_nt: TGCGCCAGCAGCCAAGGTTGGCGGGACACAGATACGCAGTATTTT; cdr3_aa: CASSQGWRDTDTQYF
v_call: TRBV14; j_call: TRBJ2-5; clone_size: .; d_call: .; cdr3_nt: TGTGCCAGCAGCCTCGTCCGGCAGGAAGAGACCCAGTACTTC; cdr3_aa: CASSLVRQEETQYF
v_call: TRBV11-2; j_call: TRBJ2-3; clone_size: .; d_call: .; cdr3_nt: TGTGCCAGCAGCTTAGCCGGGGGTATTAGCACAGATACGCAGTATTTT; cdr3_aa: CASSLAGGISTDTQYF